The sequence of this T cell receptor beta chain was determined in a study of shared clonotypes between healthy human individuals. The study's findings and limits: Naive CD4 clonotypes overlapped across a few donors at approximately 5.5%.

In the case of this clone: The antigen is undetermined.

Profiling relied on immunoSEQ multiplex PCR, and the TCRdb table lists in-frame clones only, not all of them. The sample has approximately 2.1 million clones; approximately 93% are singletons. The CDR3 loop spans 19 amino acids. The receptor's source is a man between 18 and 35 years old in good health. Some clones in this sample may be carry-over from other donors' samples. What was sequenced was naive CD4+ T cells from PBMCs. Subset indicated: CD45RA+ positively selected. The chain joins TRBV21-1 to TRBJ2-6; the table names TRBD2, a call not compared with the DNA. TRBV21-1 is a pseudogene. The DNA of the CDR3 is TGTGCCAGCAGCAAAGCGTCACTAGCGGGGGTATCTGGGGCCAACGTCCTGACTTTC. This sequence encodes CASSKASLAGVSGANVLTF.